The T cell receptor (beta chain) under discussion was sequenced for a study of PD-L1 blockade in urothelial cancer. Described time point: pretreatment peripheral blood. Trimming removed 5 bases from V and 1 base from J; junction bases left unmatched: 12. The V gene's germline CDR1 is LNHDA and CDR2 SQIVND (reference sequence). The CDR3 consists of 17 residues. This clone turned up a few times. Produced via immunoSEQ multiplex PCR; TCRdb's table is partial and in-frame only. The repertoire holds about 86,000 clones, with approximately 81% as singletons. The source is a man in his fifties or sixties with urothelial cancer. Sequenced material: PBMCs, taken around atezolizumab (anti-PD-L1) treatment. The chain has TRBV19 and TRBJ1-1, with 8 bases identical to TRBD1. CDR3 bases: TGTGCCAGTAGTTCTCCAGGGGGCAGGGCGACGAACACTGAAGCTTTCTTT. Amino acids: CASSSPGGRATNTEAFF.